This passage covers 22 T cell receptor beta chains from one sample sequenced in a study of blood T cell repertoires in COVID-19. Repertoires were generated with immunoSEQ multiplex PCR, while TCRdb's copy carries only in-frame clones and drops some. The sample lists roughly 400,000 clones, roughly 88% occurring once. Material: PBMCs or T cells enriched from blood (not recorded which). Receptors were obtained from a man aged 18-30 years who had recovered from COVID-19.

The CDR3 coding sequence is TGCGCCAGCAGCAAGGGAGGGAGGAACACTGAAGCTTTCTTT. Its translation: CASSKGGRNTEAFF. V is TRBV5-1 and J is TRBJ1-1; D remains unclear. In germline, CDR1 is SGHRS, CDR2 YFSETQ. The CDR3 extends over 14 amino acids. V dropped 4 bases and J dropped 1 base, with 11 bases sitting between them.

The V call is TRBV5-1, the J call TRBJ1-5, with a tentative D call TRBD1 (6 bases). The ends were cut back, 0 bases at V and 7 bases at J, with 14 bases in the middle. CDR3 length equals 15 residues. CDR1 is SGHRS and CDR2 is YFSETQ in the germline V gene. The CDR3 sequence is CASSLDGQLGQPQHF. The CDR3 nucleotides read TGCGCCAGCAGCTTGGATGGACAGCTCGGGCAGCCCCAGCATTTT.

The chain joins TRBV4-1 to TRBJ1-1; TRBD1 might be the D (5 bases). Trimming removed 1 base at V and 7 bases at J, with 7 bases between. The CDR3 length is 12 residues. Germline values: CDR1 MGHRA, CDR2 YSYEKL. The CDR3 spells CASSQGTSEAFF. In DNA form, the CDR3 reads TGCGCCAGCAGCCAAGGGACAAGTGAAGCTTTCTTT.

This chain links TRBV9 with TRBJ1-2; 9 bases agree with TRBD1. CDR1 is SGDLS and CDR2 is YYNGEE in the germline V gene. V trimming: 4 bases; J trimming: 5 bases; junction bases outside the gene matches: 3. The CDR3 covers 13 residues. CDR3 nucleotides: TGTGCCAGCAGCCTGGACAGGGGTTATGGCTACACCTTC. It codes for CASSLDRGYGYTF.

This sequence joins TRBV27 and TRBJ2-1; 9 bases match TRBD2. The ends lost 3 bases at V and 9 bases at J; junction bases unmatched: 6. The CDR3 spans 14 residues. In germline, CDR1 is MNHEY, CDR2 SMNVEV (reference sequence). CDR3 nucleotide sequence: TGTGCCAGCAGTTTCGGGACTAGCCCCTCTGAGCAGTTCTTC. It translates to CASSFGTSPSEQFF.

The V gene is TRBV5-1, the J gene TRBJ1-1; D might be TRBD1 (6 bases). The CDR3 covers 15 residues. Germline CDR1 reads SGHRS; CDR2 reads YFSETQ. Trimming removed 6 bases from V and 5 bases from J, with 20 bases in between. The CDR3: CASTSGGAMGTEAFF. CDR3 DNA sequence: TGCGCCAGCACTTCGGGGGGCGCGATGGGGACTGAAGCTTTCTTT.

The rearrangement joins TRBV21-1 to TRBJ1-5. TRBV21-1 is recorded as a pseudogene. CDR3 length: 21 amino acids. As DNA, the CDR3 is TGTGCACCCAGGCGCGGCCCGGGTGGAGGGGCACGACTTTATAGCAATCAGCCCCAGCATTTT. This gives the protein CAPRRGPGGGARLYSNQPQHF.

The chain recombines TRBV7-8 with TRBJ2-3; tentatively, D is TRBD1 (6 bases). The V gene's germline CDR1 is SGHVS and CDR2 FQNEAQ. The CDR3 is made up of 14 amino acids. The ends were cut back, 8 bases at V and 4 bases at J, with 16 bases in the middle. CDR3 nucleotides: TGTGCCAGCTACTCTGTCAGGGGTCCAGATACGCAGTATTTT. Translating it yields CASYSVRGPDTQYF.

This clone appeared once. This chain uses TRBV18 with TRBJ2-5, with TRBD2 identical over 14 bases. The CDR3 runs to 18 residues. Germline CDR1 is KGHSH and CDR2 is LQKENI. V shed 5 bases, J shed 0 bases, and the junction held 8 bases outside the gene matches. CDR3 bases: TGTGCCAGCTCAAAAGGACTAGCGGGGGGACCCGACCAAGAGACCCAGTACTTC. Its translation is CASSKGLAGGPDQETQYF.

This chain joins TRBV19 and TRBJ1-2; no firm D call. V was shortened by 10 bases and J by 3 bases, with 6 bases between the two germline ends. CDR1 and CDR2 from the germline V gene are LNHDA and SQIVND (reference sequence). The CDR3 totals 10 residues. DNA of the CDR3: TGTGCCAAAACGGACTATGGCTACACCTTC. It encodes CAKTDYGYTF.

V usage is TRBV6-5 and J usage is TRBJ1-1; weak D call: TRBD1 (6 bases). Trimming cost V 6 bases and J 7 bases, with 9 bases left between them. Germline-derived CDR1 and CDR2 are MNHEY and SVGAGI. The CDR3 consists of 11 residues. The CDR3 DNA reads TGTGCCAGCAGCCGGACAGTTGAAGCTTTCTTT. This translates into CASSRTVEAFF.

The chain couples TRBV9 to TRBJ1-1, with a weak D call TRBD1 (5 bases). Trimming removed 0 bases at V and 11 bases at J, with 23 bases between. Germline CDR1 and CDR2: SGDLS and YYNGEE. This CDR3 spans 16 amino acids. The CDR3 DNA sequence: TGTGCCAGCAGCGTAGGGGGGGAAAGATCATGGGTCAAGGCTTTCTTT. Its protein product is CASSVGGERSWVKAFF.

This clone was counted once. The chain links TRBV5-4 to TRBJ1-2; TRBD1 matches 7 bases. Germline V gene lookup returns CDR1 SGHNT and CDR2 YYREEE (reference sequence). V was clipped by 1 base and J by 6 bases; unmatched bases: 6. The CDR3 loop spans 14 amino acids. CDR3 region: CASSLPTGKHGYTF. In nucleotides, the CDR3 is TGTGCCAGCAGCTTGCCGACAGGGAAGCATGGCTACACCTTC. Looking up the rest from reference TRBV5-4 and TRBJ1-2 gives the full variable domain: ETGVTQSPTHLIKTRGQQVTLRCSSQSGHNTVSWYQQALGQGPQFIFQYYREEENGRGNFPPRFSGLQFPNYSSELNVNALELDDSALYLCASSLPTGKHGYTFGSGTRLTVV.

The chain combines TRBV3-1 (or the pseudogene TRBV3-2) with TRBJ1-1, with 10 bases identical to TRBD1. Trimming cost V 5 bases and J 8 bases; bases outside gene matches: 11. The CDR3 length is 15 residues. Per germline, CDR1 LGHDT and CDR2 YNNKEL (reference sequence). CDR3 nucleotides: TGTGCCAGCAGCTCTCGTCGGGGGACAGGGGCGGAAGCTTTCTTT. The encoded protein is CASSSRRGTGAEAFF.

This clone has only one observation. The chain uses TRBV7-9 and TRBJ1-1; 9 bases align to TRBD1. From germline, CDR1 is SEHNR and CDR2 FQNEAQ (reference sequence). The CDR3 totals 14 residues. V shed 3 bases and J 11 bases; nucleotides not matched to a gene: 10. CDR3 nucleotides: TGTGCCAGCAGCTTGGGGGACAGGGCCCTAAGTGCTTTCTTT. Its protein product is CASSLGDRALSAFF.

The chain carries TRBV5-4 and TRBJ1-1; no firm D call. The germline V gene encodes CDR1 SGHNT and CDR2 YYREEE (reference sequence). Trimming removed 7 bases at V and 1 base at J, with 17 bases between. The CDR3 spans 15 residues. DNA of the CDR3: TGTGCCAGCCAGAAAGACCCAGGCGAGAACACTGAAGCTTTCTTT. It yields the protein CASQKDPGENTEAFF.

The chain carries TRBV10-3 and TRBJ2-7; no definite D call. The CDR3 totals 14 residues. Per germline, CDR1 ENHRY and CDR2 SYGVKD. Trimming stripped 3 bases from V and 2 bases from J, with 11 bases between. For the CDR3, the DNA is TGTGCCATCAGTGAACATCCGGAGACCTACGAGCAGTACTTC. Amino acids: CAISEHPETYEQYF.

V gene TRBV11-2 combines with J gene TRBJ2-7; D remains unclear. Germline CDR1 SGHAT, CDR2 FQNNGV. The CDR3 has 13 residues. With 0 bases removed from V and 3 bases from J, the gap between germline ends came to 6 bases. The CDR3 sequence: CASSLDGLYEQYF. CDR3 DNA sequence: TGTGCCAGCAGCTTAGATGGGCTCTACGAGCAGTACTTC.

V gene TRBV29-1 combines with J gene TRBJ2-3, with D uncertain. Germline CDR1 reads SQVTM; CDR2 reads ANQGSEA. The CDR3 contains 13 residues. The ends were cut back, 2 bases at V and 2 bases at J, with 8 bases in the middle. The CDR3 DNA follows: TGCAGCGTTGAAACAGTCTTCACAGATACGCAGTATTTT. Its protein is CSVETVFTDTQYF.

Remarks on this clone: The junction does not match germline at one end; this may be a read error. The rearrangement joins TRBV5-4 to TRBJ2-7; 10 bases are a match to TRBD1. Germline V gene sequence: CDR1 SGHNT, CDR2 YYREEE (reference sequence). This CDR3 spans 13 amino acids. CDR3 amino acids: CASSLGQGNEQYF. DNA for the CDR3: TGTGCCAGCAGTTTGGGACAGGGGAACGAGCAGTACTTC.

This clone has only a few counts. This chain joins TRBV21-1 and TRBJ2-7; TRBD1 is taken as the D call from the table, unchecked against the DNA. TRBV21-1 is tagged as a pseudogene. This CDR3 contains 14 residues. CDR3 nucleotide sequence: TGTGCCAGCAACCAATGTCAGGGTCTCTACGAGCAGTACTTC. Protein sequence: CASNQCQGLYEQYF.

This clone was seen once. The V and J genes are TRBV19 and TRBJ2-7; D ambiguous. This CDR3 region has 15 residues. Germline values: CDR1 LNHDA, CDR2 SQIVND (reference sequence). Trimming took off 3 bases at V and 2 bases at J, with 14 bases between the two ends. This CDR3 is CASSIGRGLAYEQYF. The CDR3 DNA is TGTGCCAGTAGTATTGGTCGTGGCCTCGCCTACGAGCAGTACTTC.